One and the same sample provided the 10 T cell receptor beta chains below, sequenced in a study of T cells in Graves' hyperthyroidism and ophthalmopathy. Amplification of TCR beta CDR3 regions was performed using RNA transcripts as template. First-round RT-PCR with HTBI primers amplified the TCR CDR3 region. TCRdb reprocessed the multiplex PCR reads via MiXCR and lists one record per CDR3 protein. The sample records some 550,000 distinct CDR3 sequences, approximately 16% being singletons. Material for sequencing was blood. These receptors originate from a woman between 40 and 50 years old with Graves' ophthalmopathy.

This chain connects TRBV6-4 to TRBJ2-3; a possible D gene is TRBD2 (6 bases). Trimming removed 6 bases from V and 4 bases from J, with 14 bases in between. Germline values: CDR1 MRHNA, CDR2 SNTAGT. The CDR3 contains 14 residues. CDR3 in amino acids: CASRAGLGSDTQYF. CDR3 DNA sequence: TGTGCCAGCAGGGCGGGACTTGGGTCAGATACGCAGTATTTT.

This clonotype was observed at least ten times. The V and J genes are TRBV29-1 and TRBJ2-7; no reliable D call. Germline CDR1 is SQVTM and CDR2 is ANQGSEA. V dropped 6 bases and J dropped 2 bases, with 17 bases sitting between them. The length of the CDR3 is 14 residues. CDR3 protein: CSVRSHAFPYEQYF. Written as DNA, the CDR3 is TGCAGCGTACGGTCGCATGCCTTCCCCTACGAGCAGTACTTC.

The V call is TRBV2, the J call TRBJ2-1; D is unresolved. V was cut by 3 bases and J by 14 bases, with 14 bases left in between. The CDR3 sequence is 12 residues long. In germline, CDR1 is SNHLY, CDR2 FYNNEI. CDR3 sequence (DNA): TGTGCCAGCAGTGATATAAACAATCGAAAGTTCTTC. It is translated as CASSDINNRKFF.

The chain links TRBV20-1 to TRBJ2-3; 11 bases align to TRBD2. This CDR3 region has 16 residues. CDR1 is DFQATT, CDR2 SNEGSKA, per germline (reference sequence). The V and J ends lost 3 bases and 7 bases, in that order; junction bases with no gene match: 12. CDR3 DNA: TGCAGTGCTAGGCCCGGGCATAGCGGGGGGGCCTATACGCAGTATTTT. This sequence encodes CSARPGHSGGAYTQYF.

This clonotype has more than one count but fewer than ten. The CDR3 nucleotides read TGTGCCAGCAGCTTAGGGACAGATCGTTCACCCCTCCACTTT. Translated: CASSLGTDRSPLHF. The rearrangement joins TRBV13 to TRBJ1-6; TRBD1 might be the D (5 bases). V was shortened by 0 bases and J by 9 bases, with 9 bases between the two germline ends. Germline values: CDR1 PRHDT, CDR2 FYEKMQ (reference sequence). The CDR3 extends over 14 amino acids.

The chain links TRBV2 to TRBJ2-2; TRBD1 might be the D (6 bases). The ends were cut back, 11 bases at V and 5 bases at J, with 21 bases in the middle. CDR3 length: 15 amino acids. Germline loops: CDR1 SNHLY, CDR2 FYNNEI. The CDR3 nucleotides read TGTGCCCGCGCCCGAAACAGGGATCTGACCGGGGAGCTGTTTTTT. This codes for CARARNRDLTGELFF.

This clonotype has ten or more counts. The genes are TRBV28 and TRBJ2-3, with TRBD1 identical over 9 bases. The V segment lost 3 bases and the J segment 5 bases; nucleotides outside the gene matches: 9. The CDR3 is made up of 16 amino acids. Per the germline V gene, CDR1 is MDHEN and CDR2 is SYDVKM. Here the CDR3 DNA reads TGTGCCAGCAGTTTGTCGGACAGGGGATACGAAGATACGCAGTATTTT. Its protein is CASSLSDRGYEDTQYF.

This clonotype has a handful of counts. The CDR3 reads CASSLDQQNTIYF. As DNA, the CDR3 is TGTGCCAGCAGCTTAGACCAACAGAACACCATATATTTT. V is TRBV11-2 and J is TRBJ1-3; D is unclear. Trimming took 0 bases from V and 7 from J, leaving 7 bases between them. The germline gives CDR1 SGHAT, CDR2 FQNNGV. CDR3 length equals 13 residues.

On this clonotype itself: This clone may be a read error of a much larger clone one base away. V gene TRBV3-1 combines with J gene TRBJ2-7; D is unresolved. The length of the CDR3 is 13 residues. V was trimmed by 0 bases and J by 7 bases, leaving 10 bases between them. CDR1 is LGHDT, CDR2 YNNKEL, per germline (reference sequence). CDR3 residues: CASSQDVWAEQYF. CDR3 nucleotide sequence: TGTGCCAGCAGCCAAGATGTTTGGGCTGAGCAGTACTTC.

A word on this clonotype: A much larger clone lies a single base off, so this may be a read error. The chain employs TRBV20-1 and TRBJ2-1, with D tentatively TRBD1 or TRBD2 (5 bases each). The DNA end is a closer match to TRBJ2-7, so the J assignment may be wrong. From germline, CDR1 is DFQATT and CDR2 SNEGSKA (reference sequence). This CDR3 has 15 residues. Here the CDR3 DNA reads TGCAGTGCTGAACGACCGGGACCATACTACAATGAGCAGTACTTC. It translates to CSAERPGPYYNEQYF.